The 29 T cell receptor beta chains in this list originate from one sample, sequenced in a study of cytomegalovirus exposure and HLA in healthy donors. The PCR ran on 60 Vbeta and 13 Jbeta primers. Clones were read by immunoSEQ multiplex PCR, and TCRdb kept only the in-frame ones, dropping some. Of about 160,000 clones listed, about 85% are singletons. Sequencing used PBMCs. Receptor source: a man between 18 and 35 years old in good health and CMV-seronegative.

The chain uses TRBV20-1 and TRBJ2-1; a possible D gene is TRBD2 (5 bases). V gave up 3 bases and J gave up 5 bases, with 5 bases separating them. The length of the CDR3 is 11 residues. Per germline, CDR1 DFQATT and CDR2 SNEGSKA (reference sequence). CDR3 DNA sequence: TGCAGTGCTAGCGGGAACAATGAGCAGTTCTTC. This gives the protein CSASGNNEQFF.

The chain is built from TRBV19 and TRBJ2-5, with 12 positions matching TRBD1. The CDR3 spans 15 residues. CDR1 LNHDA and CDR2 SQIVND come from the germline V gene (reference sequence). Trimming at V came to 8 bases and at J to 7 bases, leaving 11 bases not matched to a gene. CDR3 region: CASGSGTGGPRTQYF. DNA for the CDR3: TGTGCCAGTGGATCTGGGACAGGGGGCCCCCGGACCCAGTACTTC. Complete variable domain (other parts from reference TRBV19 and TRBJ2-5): DGGITQSPKYLFRKEGQNVTLSCEQNLNHDAMYWYRQDPGQGLRLIYYSQIVNDFQKGDIAEGYSVSREKKESFPLTVTSAQKNPTAFYLCASGSGTGGPRTQYFGPGTRLLVL.

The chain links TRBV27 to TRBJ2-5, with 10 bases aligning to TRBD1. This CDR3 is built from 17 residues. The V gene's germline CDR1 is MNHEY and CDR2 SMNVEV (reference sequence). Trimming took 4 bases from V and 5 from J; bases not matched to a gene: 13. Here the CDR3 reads CASSSLPGTGARETQYF. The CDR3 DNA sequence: TGTGCCAGCAGTTCCCTACCAGGGACAGGGGCGCGGGAGACCCAGTACTTC.

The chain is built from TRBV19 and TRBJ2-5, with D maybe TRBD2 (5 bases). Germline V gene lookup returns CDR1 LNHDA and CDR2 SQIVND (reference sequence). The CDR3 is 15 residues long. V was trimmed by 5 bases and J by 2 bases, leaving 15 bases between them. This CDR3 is CASSVRGLRQETQYF. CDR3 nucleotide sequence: TGTGCCAGTAGTGTCCGCGGACTGAGACAAGAGACCCAGTACTTC. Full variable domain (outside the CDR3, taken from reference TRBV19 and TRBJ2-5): DGGITQSPKYLFRKEGQNVTLSCEQNLNHDAMYWYRQDPGQGLRLIYYSQIVNDFQKGDIAEGYSVSREKKESFPLTVTSAQKNPTAFYLCASSVRGLRQETQYFGPGTRLLVL.

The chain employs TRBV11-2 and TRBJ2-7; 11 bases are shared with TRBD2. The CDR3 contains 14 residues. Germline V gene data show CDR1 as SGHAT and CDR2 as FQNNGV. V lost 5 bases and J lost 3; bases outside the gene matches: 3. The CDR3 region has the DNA TGTGCCAGCAGCGCCGGGACTAGCGGCTACGAGCAGTACTTC. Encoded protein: CASSAGTSGYEQYF.

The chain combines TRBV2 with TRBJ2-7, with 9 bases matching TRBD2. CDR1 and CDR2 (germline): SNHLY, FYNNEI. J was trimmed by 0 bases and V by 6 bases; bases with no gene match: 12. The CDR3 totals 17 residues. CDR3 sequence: CASRTLAGAKSSYEQYF. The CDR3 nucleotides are TGTGCCAGCAGGACCTTAGCGGGGGCCAAAAGCTCCTACGAGCAGTACTTC.

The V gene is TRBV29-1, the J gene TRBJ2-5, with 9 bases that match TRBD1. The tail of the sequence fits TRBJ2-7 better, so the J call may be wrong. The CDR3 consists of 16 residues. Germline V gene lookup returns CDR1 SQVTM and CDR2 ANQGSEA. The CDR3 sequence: CSVDRIGQGSPYEQYF. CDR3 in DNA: TGCAGCGTTGACCGGATTGGACAGGGGTCTCCCTACGAGCAGTACTTC.

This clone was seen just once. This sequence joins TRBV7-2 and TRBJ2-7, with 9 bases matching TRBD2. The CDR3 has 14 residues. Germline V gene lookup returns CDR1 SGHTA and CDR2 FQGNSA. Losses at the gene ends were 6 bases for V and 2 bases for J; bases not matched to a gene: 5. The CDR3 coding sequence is TGTGCCAGCAGGACTAGCGGAGGGCCCTACGAGCAGTACTTC. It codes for CASRTSGGPYEQYF.

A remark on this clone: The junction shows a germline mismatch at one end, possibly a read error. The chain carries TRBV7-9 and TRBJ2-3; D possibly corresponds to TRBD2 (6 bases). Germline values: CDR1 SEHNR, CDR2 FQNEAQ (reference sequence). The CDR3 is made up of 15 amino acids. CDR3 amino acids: CASRPKTSPTNTQYF. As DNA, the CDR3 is TGTGCCAGCAGGCCTAAGACTAGTCCCACAAATACGCAGTATTTT.

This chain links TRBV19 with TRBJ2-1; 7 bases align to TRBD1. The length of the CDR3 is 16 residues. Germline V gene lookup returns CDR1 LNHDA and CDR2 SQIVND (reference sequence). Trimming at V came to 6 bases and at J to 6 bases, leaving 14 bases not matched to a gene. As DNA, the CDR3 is TGTGCCAGTAGGGAGAGGGGGCGCATGGGTAGCAATGAGCAGTTCTTC. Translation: CASRERGRMGSNEQFF.

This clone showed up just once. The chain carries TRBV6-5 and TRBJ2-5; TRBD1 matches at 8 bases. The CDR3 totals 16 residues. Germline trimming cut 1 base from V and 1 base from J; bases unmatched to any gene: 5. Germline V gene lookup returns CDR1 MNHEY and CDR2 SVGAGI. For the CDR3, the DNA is TGTGCCAGCAGTTACTGGGGGACAGGCCTCCAAGAGACCCAGTACTTC. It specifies CASSYWGTGLQETQYF.

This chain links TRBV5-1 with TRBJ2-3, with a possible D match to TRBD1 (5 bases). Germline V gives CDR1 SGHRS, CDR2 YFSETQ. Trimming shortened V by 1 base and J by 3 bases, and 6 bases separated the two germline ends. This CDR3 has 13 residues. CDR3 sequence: CASSLQGTDTQYF. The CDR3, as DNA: TGCGCCAGCAGCTTGCAGGGTACAGATACGCAGTATTTT.

CDR3: CSVVEGSSSGANVLTF. CDR3 DNA sequence: TGCAGCGTTGTGGAGGGCTCCAGCTCTGGGGCCAACGTCCTGACTTTC. V and J are TRBV29-1 and TRBJ2-6, with D possibly matching TRBD2 (6 bases). The CDR3 length is 16 residues. The germline gives CDR1 SQVTM, CDR2 ANQGSEA. Trimming pared 4 bases from V and 0 bases from J, leaving 13 bases between.

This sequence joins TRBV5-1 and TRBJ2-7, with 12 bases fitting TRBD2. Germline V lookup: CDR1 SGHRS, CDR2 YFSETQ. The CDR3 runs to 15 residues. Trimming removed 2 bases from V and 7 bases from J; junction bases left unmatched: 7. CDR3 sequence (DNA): TGCGCCAGCAGCTTCGCTAGCGGGGGGGCGAGGGAGCAGTACTTC. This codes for CASSFASGGAREQYF.

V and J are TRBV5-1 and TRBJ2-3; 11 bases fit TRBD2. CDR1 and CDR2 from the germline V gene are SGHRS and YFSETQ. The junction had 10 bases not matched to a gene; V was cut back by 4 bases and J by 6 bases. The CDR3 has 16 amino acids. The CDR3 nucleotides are TGCGCCAGCAGCCCCCCACTAGCGGGAGTTTTTGATACGCAGTATTTT. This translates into CASSPPLAGVFDTQYF. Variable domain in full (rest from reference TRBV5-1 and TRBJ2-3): KAGVTQTPRYLIKTRGQQVTLSCSPISGHRSVSWYQQTPGQGLQFLFEYFSETQRNKGNFPGRFSGRQFSNSRSEMNVSTLELGDSALYLCASSPPLAGVFDTQYFGPGTRLTVL.

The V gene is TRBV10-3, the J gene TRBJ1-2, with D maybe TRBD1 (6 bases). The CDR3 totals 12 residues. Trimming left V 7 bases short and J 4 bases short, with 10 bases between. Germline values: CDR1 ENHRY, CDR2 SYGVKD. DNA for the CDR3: TGTGCCATCACCCCGACAGGCTATGGCTACACCTTC. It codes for CAITPTGYGYTF.

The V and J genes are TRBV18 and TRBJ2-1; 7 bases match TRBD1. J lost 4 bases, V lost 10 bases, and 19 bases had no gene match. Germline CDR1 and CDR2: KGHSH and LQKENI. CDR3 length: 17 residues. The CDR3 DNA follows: TGTGCCACCTATTCGATACCTGGGACAGAGGGTTACAATGAGCAGTTCTTC. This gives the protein CATYSIPGTEGYNEQFF.

The DNA of the CDR3 is TGTGCCAGCAGGGGAGGGGTAAGCAATCAGCCCCAGCATTTT. This encodes CASRGGVSNQPQHF. V is TRBV6-1 and J is TRBJ1-5, with a possible D match to TRBD1 (5 bases). This CDR3 has 14 residues. From germline, CDR1 is MNHNS and CDR2 SASEGT. V was shortened by 6 bases and J by 1 base, with 10 bases between the two germline ends.

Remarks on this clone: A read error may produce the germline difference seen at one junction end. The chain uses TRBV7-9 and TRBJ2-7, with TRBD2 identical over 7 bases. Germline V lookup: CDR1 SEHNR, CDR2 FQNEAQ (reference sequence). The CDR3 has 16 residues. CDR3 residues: CSSSYHAGVAPLEQYF. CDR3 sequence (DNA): TGTTCCAGCAGCTATCATGCGGGAGTCGCCCCTCTCGAGCAGTACTTC.

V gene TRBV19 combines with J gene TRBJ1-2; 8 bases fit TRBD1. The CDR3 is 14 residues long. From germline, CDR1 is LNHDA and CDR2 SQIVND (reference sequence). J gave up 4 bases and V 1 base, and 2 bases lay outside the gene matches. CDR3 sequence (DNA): TGTGCCAGTAGTATAGGACAGGGGTCCTATGGCTACACCTTC. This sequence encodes CASSIGQGSYGYTF.

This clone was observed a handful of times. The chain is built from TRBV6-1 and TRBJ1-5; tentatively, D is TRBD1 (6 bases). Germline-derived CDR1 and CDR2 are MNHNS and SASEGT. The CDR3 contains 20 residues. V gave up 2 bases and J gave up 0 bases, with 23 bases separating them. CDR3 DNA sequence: TGTGCCAGCAGTGAAAAAAGAGCGAATACCATAGGGGGTAGCAATCAGCCCCAGCATTTT. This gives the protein CASSEKRANTIGGSNQPQHF.

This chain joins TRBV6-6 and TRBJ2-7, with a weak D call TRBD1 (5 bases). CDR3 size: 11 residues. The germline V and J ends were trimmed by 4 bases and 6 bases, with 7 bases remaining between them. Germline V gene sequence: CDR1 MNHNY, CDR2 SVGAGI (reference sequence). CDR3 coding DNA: TGTGCCAGCAGTTGGGGCATCGAGCAGTACTTC. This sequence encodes CASSWGIEQYF.

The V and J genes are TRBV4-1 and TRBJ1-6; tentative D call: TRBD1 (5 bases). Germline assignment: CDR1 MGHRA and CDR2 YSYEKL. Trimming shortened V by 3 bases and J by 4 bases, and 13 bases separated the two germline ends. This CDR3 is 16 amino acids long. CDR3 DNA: TGCGCCAGCAGCCACCGCGGACAAGTTTATAATTCACCCCTCCACTTT. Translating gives CASSHRGQVYNSPLHF.

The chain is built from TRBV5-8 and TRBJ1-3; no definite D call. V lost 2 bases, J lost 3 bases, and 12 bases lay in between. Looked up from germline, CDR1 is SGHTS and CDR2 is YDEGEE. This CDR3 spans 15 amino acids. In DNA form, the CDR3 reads TGTGCCAGCAGCTTTTTACTAAACTATGGAAACACCATATATTTT. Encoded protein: CASSFLLNYGNTIYF.

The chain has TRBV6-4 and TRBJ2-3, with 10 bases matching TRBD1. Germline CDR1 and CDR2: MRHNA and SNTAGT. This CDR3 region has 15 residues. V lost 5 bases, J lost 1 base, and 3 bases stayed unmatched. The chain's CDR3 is CASSRQGAGTDTQYF. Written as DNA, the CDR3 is TGTGCCAGCAGTCGACAGGGGGCCGGCACAGATACGCAGTATTTT.

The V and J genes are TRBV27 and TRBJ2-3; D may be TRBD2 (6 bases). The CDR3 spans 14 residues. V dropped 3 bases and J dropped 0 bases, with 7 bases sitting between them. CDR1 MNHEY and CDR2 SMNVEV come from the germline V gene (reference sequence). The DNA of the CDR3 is TGTGCCAGCAGTTTGGGAGGCAGCACAGATACGCAGTATTTT. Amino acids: CASSLGGSTDTQYF.

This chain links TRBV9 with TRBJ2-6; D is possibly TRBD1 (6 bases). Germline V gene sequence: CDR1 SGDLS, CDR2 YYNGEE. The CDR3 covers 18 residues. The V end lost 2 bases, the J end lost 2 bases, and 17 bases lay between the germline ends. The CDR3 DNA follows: TGTGCCAGCAGCGTCGGGTTTACAGGGCCCCCTGGGGCCAACGTCCTGACTTTC. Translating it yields CASSVGFTGPPGANVLTF.

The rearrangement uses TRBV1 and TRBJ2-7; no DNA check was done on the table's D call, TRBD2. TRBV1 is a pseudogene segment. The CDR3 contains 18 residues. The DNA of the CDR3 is TGCACCAGCAGCCAAGATCCTAGCGGGATCCCCCTCTCCTACGAGCAGTACTTC. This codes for CTSSQDPSGIPLSYEQYF.

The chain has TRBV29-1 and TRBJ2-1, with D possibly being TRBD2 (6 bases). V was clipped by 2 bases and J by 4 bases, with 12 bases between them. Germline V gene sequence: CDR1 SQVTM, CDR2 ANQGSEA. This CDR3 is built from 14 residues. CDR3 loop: CSVERVGGYNEQFF. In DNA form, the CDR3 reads TGCAGCGTTGAAAGGGTGGGGGGTTACAATGAGCAGTTCTTC.